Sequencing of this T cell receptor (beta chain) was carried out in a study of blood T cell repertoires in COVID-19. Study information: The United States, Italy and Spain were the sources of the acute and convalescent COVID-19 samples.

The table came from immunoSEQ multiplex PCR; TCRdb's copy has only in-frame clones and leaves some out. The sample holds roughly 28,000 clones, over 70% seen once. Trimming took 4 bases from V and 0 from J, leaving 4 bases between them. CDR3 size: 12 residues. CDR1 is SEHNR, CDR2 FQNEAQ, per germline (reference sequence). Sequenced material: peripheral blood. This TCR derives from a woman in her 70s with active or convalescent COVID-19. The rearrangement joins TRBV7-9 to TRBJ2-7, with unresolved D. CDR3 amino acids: CASSSRSYEQYF. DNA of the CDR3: TGTGCCAGCAGCTCCCGCTCCTACGAGCAGTACTTC.